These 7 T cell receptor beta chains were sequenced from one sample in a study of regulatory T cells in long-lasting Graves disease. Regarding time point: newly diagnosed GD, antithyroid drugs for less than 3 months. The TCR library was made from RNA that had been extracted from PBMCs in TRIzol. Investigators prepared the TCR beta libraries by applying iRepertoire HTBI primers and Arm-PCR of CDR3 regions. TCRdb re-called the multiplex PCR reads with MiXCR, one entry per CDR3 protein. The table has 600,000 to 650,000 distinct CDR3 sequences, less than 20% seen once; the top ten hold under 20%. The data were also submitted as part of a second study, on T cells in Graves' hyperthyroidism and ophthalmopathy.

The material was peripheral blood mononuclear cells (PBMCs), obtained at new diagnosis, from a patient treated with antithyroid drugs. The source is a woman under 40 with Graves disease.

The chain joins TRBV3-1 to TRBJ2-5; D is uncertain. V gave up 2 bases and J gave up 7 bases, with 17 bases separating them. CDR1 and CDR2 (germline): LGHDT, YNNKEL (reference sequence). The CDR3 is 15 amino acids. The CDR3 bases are TGTGCCAGCAGCCAACAAAGGGCCGGTTTCTGGACCCAGTACTTC. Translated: CASSQQRAGFWTQYF.

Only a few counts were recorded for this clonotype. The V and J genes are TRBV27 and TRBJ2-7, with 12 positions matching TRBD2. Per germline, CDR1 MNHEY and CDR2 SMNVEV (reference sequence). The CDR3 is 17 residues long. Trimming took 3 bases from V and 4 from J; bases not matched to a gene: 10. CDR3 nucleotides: TGTGCCAGCAGTTTGGGGCTAGCGGGAGGGCCTAAATACGAGCAGTACTTC. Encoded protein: CASSLGLAGGPKYEQYF.

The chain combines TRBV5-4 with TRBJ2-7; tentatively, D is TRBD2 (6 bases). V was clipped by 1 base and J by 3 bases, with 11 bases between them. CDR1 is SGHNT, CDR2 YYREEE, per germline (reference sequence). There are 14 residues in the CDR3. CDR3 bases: TGTGCCAGCAGCTTGTTCGGGAGCCTCTACGAGCAGTACTTC. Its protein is CASSLFGSLYEQYF.

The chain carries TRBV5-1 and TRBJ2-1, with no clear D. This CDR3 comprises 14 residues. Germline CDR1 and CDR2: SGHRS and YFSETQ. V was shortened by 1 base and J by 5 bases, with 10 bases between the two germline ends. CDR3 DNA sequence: TGCGCCAGCAGCTTGTTAAGCCAGGACAATGAGCAGTTCTTC. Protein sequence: CASSLLSQDNEQFF.

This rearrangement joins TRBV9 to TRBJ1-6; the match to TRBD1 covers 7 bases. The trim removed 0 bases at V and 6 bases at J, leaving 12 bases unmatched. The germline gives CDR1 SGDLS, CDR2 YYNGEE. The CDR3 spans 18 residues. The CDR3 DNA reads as TGTGCCAGCAGCGTAGGTGTGTCGACAGGGCTATCTAATTCACCCCTCCACTTT. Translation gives CASSVGVSTGLSNSPLHF.

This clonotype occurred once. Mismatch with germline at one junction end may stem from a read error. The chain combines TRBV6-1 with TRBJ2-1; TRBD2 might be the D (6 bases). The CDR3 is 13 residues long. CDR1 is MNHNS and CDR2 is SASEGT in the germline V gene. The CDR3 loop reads CASRGLAGAERFF. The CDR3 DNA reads TGTGCCAGCAGGGGACTGGCCGGGGCCGAGCGGTTCTTC.

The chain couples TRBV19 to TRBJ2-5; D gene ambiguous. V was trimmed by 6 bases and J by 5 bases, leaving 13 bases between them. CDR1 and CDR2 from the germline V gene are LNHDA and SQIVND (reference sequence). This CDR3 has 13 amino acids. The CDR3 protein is CASRRLGTETQYF. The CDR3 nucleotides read TGTGCCAGTAGAAGACTGGGCACCGAGACCCAGTACTTC.